These T cell receptor beta chains were read from a single sample in a study of high-grade serous ovarian cancer treatment subgroups. The table came from immunoSEQ multiplex PCR; TCRdb's copy has only in-frame clones and leaves some out. The sample lists 2,500 to 3,000 clones; approximately 72% were seen once. Sequenced: tumor tissue. The receptors here all came from a human donor with high-grade serous ovarian cancer. Both conserved end residues are part of each CDR3. D genes are given only for firm matches. Only part of the rows carry a size: once, few, many, or a class if the clone is expanded.

-,TRBJ1-5,TRBD1,TRBV2,CASSQEGQGSQPQHF,TGTGCCAGCAGCCAGGAGGGACAGGGCAGCCAGCCCCAGCATTTT
-,TRBJ2-1,-,TRBV11-3,CASSLGLSSYNEQFF,TGTGCCAGCAGCTTAGGACTTAGCTCCTACAATGAGCAGTTCTTC
-,TRBJ1-2,TRBD1,TRBV6-5,CASSSDRTGGGYGYTF,TGTGCCAGCAGTTCTGACCGGACAGGGGGAGGGTATGGCTACACCTTC
large,TRBJ2-7,TRBD2,TRBV2,CASSEGTSGFTYEQYF,TGTGCCAGCAGTGAGGGGACTAGCGGCTTCACCTACGAGCAGTACTTC
-,TRBJ2-7,-,TRBV16,CASSQTSEAITYEQYF,TGTGCCAGCAGCCAAACCTCCGAGGCCATAACGTACGAGCAGTACTTC
-,TRBJ1-2,TRBD1,TRBV11-1,CASSPDRTGGSGYTF,TGTGCCAGCAGCCCCGATAGGACAGGGGGGAGTGGCTACACCTTC
-,TRBJ2-5,-,TRBV18,CASSRSSQETQYF,TGTGCCAGCTCCCGCTCATCACAAGAGACCCAGTACTTC
few,TRBJ2-1,TRBD2,TRBV4-2,CASSRWGGPFYNEQFF,TGTGCCAGCAGCCGGTGGGGAGGGCCGTTTTACAATGAGCAGTTCTTC
few,TRBJ1-5,-,TRBV6-1,CASRDSYNQPQHF,TGTGCCAGCAGGGACAGCTACAATCAGCCCCAGCATTTT
-,TRBJ2-3,-,TRBV6-5,CASSSDTYSDTQYF,TGTGCCAGCAGTTCGGACACCTATTCCGATACGCAGTATTTT
-,TRBJ2-7,TRBD2,TRBV10-3,CAISESQLAGVGEQYF,TGTGCCATCAGTGAGTCCCAACTAGCGGGAGTAGGCGAGCAGTACTTC
-,TRBJ2-7,-,TRBV7-4,CASSPNRAHPPREQYF,TGTGCCAGCAGCCCGAACCGGGCGCATCCCCCTCGGGAGCAGTACTTC
few,TRBJ2-7,-,TRBV11-1,CASSLVGTYEQYF,TGTGCCAGCAGCTTAGTTGGAACCTACGAGCAGTACTTC
-,TRBJ2-6,-,TRBV19,CASSSPAGADSGANVLTF,TGTGCCAGTAGTAGTCCGGCAGGGGCAGACTCTGGGGCCAACGTCCTGACTTTC
few,TRBJ2-2,-,TRBV2,CASSEARGSCFF,TGTGCCAGCAGTGAGGCCAGGGGAAGCTGTTTTTTT
-,TRBJ2-1,TRBD2,TRBV9,CASSPLAGGPNEQFF,TGTGCCAGCAGCCCACTAGCGGGAGGGCCCAATGAGCAGTTCTTC
-,TRBJ2-5,-,TRBV5-6,CASSLVGGETQYF,TGTGCCAGCAGCTTGGTGGGAGGAGAGACCCAGTACTTC
-,TRBJ2-1,TRBD2,TRBV7-9,CASSLLGLAGPPRRNEQFF,TGTGCCAGCAGCCTTCTGGGACTAGCGGGCCCCCCCCGCCGGAATGAGCAGTTCTTC
few,TRBJ1-5,-,TRBV6-1,CASEGLAQHF,TGTGCCAGCGAAGGGCTGGCCCAGCATTTT
-,TRBJ1-5,TRBD1,TRBV18,CASSPQGSDQPQHF,TGTGCCAGCTCCCCACAGGGGAGCGATCAGCCCCAGCATTTT
-,TRBJ2-5,-,TRBV23-1,CASSHYPGDQETQYF,TGCGCCAGCAGTCATTACCCGGGAGATCAAGAGACCCAGTACTTC
-,TRBJ1-1,-,TRBV5-4,CASSLAQNTEAFF,TGTGCCAGCAGCTTGGCCCAGAACACTGAAGCTTTCTTT
-,TRBJ2-7,TRBD2,TRBV9,CASSVGAGYEQYF,TGTGCCAGCAGCGTAGGAGCGGGGTACGAGCAGTACTTC
-,TRBJ2-1,-,TRBV20-1,CSATLDNEQFF,TGCAGTGCAACGCTAGACAATGAGCAGTTCTTC
-,TRBJ2-1,-,TRBV23-1,CASSQSRRRRKTYNEQFF,TGCGCCAGCAGTCAATCTCGTCGCCGTAGGAAAACCTACAATGAGCAGTTCTTC
-,TRBJ2-3,-,TRBV19,CASSIDPVPTTDTQYF,TGTGCCAGTAGTATAGATCCGGTTCCGACGACCGATACGCAGTATTTT
-,TRBJ2-7,TRBD2,TRBV4-3,CASSRPTPGLAVYEQYF,TGCGCCAGCAGCCGACCGACACCGGGACTAGCGGTATACGAGCAGTACTTC
-,TRBJ2-3,-,TRBV19,CASRDISTDTQYF,TGTGCCAGCCGGGACATTAGCACAGATACGCAGTATTTT
once,TRBJ1-2,-,TRBV28,CASTPGGLSGAYTF,TGTGCCAGCACCCCCGGGGGCCTATCAGGGGCCTACACCTTC
-,TRBJ2-7,-,TRBV4-2,CASSQDLVTREQYF,TGTGCCAGCAGCCAAGATCTAGTAACTCGCGAGCAGTACTTC
-,TRBJ2-7,TRBD2,TRBV7-2,CASSLGTSREQYF,TGTGCCAGCAGCCTAGGGACTAGCAGAGAGCAGTACTTC
-,TRBJ2-5,-,TRBV12-2,CASRLGREGETQYF,TGTGCAAGTCGCTTAGGGAGGGAAGGGGAGACCCAGTACTTC
-,TRBJ1-2,-,TRBV11-2,CASSLDQGYGYTF,TGTGCCAGCAGCTTAGATCAGGGTTATGGCTACACCTTC
-,TRBJ1-2,TRBD1,TRBV7-2,CASSQDRNYGYTF,TGTGCCAGCAGCCAGGACAGGAACTATGGCTACACCTTC
few,TRBJ1-3,-,TRBV7-9,CASSPDEAGNRLWGNTIYF,TGTGCCAGCAGTCCGGATGAAGCAGGGAATCGGTTGTGGGGAAACACCATATATTTT
few,TRBJ2-7,-,TRBV11-2,CASSPTSGSMGHEQYF,TGTGCCAGCAGCCCTACCAGCGGGTCGATGGGACACGAGCAGTACTTC
-,TRBJ1-3,-,TRBV28,CASSRQGSENTIYF,TGTGCCAGCAGTCGTCAGGGCTCTGAAAACACCATATATTTT
large,TRBJ2-7,-,TRBV21-1,CASRLAGHHEQYF,TGTGCCAGCAGACTAGCGGGACACCACGAGCAGTACTTC
-,TRBJ2-7,-,TRBV19,CASSIGSTGEQYF,TGTGCCAGTAGTATAGGTTCGACGGGGGAGCAGTACTTC